The entry below describes one T cell receptor beta chain. As yet, its antigen is unknown. This sample is drawn from a study of OX40 agonist ivuxolimab in advanced cancers. Study summary: Dose-escalation patients had hepatocellular carcinoma, melanoma, renal cell or head and neck cancer.

Germline loops: CDR1 MGHDK, CDR2 SYGVNS. V shed 4 bases, J shed 4 bases, and the junction held 8 bases outside the gene matches. This CDR3 contains 16 residues. Findings of the study overall: Clonal expansion by week 6 occurred in CD4+ and CD8+ blood T cells (at 0.1 to 3.0 mg/kg). Patients with a partial response at 0.1-3.0 mg/kg had among the lowest clonal expansion.

Measured with immunoSEQ multiplex PCR; TCRdb has only the in-frame clones, and not every one. The data hold roughly 79,000 clones, with 75% to 95% observed a single time. The TCR sequence derives from an adult with an advanced solid tumor such as melanoma, head and neck, liver or kidney cancer. The input for sequencing was CD4+ or CD8+ T cells sorted from blood, taken in a trial of the OX40 agonist ivuxolimab. V is TRBV25-1 and J is TRBJ2-2; 8 nucleotides align to TRBD1. The CDR3 DNA reads TGTGCCAGCAGTGTCCCTGGACAGGGACGCACCGGGGAGCTGTTTTTT. It codes for CASSVPGQGRTGELFF.